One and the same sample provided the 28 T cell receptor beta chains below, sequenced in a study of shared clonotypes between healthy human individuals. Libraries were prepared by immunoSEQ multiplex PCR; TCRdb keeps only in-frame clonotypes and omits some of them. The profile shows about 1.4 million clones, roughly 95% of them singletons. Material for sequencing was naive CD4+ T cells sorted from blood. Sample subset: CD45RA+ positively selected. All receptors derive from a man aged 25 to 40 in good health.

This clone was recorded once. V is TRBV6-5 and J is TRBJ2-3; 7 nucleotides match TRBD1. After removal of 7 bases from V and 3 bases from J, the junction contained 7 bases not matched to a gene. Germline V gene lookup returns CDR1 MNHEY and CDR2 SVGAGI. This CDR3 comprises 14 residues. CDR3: CASNNRGWTDTQYF. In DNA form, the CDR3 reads TGTGCCAGCAATAACAGGGGCTGGACAGATACGCAGTATTTT.

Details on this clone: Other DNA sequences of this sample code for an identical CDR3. DNA of the CDR3: TGCAGTGCTAGCTCGGGGGAGCAGTACTTC. This sequence encodes CSASSGEQYF. This chain uses TRBV20-1 with TRBJ2-7; possible D gene TRBD2, 5 bases. CDR3 length: 10 amino acids. V was shortened by 3 bases and J by 7 bases, with 7 bases between the two germline ends. CDR1 is DFQATT, CDR2 SNEGSKA, per germline (reference sequence).

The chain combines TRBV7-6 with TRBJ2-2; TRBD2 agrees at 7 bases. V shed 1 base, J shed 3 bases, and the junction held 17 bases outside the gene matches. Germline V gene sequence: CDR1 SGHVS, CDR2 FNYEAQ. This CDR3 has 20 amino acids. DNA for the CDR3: TGTGCCAGCAGCTTAGGTCAGGGAGGGTCTGCGCAGCAATACACCGGGGAGCTGTTTTTT. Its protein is CASSLGQGGSAQQYTGELFF.

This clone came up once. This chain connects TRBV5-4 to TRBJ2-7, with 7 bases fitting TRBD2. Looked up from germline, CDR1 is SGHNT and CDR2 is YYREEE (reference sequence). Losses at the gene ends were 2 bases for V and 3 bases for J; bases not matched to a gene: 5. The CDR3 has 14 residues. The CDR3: CASSLISGDYEQYF. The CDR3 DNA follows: TGTGCCAGCAGCTTAATCAGCGGGGACTACGAGCAGTACTTC.

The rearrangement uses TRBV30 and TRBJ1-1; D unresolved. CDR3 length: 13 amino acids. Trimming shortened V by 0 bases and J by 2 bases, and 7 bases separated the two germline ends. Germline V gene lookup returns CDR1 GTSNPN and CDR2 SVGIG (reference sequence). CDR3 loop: CAWSVRINTEAFF. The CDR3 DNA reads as TGTGCCTGGAGTGTCAGAATAAACACTGAAGCTTTCTTT.

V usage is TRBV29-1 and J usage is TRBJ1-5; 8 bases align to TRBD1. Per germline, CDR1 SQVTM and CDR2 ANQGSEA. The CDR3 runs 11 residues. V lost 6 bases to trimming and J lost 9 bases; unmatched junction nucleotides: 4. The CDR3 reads CSVATGGPQHF. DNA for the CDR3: TGCAGCGTCGCAACAGGGGGGCCCCAGCATTTT. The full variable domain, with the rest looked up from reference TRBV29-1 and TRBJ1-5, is SAVISQKPSRDICQRGTSLTIQCQVDSQVTMMFWYRQQPGQSLTLIATANQGSEATYESGFVIDKFPISRPNLTFSTLTVSNMSPEDSSIYLCSVATGGPQHFGDGTRLSIL.

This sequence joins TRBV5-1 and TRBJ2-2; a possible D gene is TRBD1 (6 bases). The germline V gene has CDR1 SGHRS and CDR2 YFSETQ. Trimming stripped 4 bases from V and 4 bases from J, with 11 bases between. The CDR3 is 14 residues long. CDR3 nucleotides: TGCGCCAGCAGCCAGGGGACGGGCACCGGGGAGCTGTTTTTT. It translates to CASSQGTGTGELFF.

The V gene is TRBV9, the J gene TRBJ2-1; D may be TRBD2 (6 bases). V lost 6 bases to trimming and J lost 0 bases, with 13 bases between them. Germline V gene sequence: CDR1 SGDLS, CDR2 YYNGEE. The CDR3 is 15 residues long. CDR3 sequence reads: CASTPAGSSYNEQFF. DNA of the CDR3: TGTGCCAGCACTCCGGCGGGGAGCTCCTACAATGAGCAGTTCTTC.

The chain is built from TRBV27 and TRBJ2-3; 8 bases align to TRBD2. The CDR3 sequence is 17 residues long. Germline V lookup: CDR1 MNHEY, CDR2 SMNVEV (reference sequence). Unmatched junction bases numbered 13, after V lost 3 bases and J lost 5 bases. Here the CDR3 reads CASSFWLAGRSVDTQYF. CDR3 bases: TGTGCCAGCAGTTTTTGGTTAGCGGGACGTTCAGTAGATACGCAGTATTTT.

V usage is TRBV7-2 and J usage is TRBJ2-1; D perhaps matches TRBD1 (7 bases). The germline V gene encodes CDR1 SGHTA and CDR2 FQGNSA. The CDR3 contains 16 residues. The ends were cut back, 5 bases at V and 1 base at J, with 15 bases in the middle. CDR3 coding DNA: TGTGCCAGCAGCAAAGGGGGCGGGACGTCCTACAATGAGCAGTTCTTC. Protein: CASSKGGGTSYNEQFF.

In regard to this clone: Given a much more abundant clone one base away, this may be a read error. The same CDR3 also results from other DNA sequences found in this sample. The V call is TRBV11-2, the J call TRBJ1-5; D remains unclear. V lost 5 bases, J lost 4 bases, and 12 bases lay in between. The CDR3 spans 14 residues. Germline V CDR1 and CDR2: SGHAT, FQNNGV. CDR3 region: CASSLGSGNQPQHF. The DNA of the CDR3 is TGTGCCAGCAGCCTAGGATCGGGTAATCAGCCCCAGCATTTT.

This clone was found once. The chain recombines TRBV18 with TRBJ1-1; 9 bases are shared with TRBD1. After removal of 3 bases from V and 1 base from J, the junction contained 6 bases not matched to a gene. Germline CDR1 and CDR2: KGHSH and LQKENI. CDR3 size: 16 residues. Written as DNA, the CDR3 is TGTGCCAGCTCACCTGCCTCGGACAGGGGGAACACTGAAGCTTTCTTT. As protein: CASSPASDRGNTEAFF.

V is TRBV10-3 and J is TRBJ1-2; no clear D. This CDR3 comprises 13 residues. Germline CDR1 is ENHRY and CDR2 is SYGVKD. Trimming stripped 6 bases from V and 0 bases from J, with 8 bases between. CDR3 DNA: TGTGCCATCAGCCTAGACCCTAACTATGGCTACACCTTC. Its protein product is CAISLDPNYGYTF.

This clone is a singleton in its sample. The CDR3 sequence: CASSASSLAYEQYF. The CDR3 nucleotides are TGTGCCAGTAGTGCTTCGTCATTAGCCTACGAGCAGTACTTC. This chain uses TRBV19 with TRBJ2-7; no definite D call. Germline CDR1 is LNHDA and CDR2 is SQIVND (reference sequence). The length of the CDR3 is 14 residues. V gave up 5 bases and J gave up 2 bases, with 13 bases separating them.

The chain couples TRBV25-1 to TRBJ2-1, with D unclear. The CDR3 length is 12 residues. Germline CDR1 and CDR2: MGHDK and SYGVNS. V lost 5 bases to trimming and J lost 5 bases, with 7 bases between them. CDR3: CASSPAHNEQFF. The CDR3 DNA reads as TGTGCCAGCAGTCCCGCTCACAATGAGCAGTTCTTC.

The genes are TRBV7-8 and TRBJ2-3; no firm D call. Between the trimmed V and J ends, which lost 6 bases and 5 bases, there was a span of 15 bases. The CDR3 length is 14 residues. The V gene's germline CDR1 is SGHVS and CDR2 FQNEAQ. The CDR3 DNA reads TGTGCCAGCAGTCGTGGGGAATGGGAAGATACGCAGTATTTT. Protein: CASSRGEWEDTQYF.

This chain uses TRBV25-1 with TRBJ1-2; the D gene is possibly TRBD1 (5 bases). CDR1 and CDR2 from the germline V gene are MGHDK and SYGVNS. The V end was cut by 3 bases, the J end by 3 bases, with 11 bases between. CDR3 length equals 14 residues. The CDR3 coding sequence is TGTGCCAGCAGTGAGGGGCCGGGCCACTATGGCTACACCTTC. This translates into CASSEGPGHYGYTF.

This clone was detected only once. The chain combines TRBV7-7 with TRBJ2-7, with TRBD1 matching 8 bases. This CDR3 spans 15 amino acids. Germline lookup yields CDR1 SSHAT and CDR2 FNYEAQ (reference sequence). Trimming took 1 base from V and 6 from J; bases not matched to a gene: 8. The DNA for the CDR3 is TGTGCCAGCAGCTTAGATAGGACAGGGATGTCCGAGCAGTACTTC. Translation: CASSLDRTGMSEQYF.

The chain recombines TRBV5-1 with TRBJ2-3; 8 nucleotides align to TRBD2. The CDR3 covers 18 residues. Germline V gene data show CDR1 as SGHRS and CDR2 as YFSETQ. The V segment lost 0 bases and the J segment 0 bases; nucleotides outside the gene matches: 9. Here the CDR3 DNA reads TGCGCCAGCAGCTTGGGATGGCCTAGCGGGTCCAGCACAGATACGCAGTATTTT. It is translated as CASSLGWPSGSSTDTQYF.

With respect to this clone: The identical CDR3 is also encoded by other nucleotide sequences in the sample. CDR3 coding DNA: TGCGCCAGCAGTGACTCCCAAGAGACCCAGTACTTC. Translation gives CASSDSQETQYF. The chain joins TRBV10-1 to TRBJ2-5, with D uncertain. Trimming stripped 3 bases from V and 1 base from J, with 3 bases between. In germline, CDR1 is WNHNN, CDR2 SYGVQD (reference sequence). This CDR3 spans 12 amino acids.

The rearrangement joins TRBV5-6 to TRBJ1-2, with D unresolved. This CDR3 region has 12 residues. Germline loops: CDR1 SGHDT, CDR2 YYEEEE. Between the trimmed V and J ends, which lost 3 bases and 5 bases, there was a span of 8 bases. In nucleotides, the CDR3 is TGTGCCAGCAGCTCGGGGTTTTATGGCTACACCTTC. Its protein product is CASSSGFYGYTF.

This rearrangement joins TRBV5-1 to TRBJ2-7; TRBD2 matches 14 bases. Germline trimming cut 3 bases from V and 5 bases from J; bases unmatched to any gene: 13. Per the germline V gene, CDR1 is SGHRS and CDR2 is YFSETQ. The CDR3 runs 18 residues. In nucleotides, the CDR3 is TGCGCCAGCAGCTGGGGGACTAGCGGGAGTTTGGAGTTGCACGAGCAGTACTTC. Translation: CASSWGTSGSLELHEQYF.

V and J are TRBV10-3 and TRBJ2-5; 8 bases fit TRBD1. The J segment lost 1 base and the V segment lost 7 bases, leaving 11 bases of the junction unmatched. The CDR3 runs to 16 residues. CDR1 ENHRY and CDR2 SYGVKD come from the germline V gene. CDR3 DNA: TGTGCCATCATGAGAGGGACAGGAGACATCCAAGAGACCCAGTACTTC. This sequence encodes CAIMRGTGDIQETQYF.

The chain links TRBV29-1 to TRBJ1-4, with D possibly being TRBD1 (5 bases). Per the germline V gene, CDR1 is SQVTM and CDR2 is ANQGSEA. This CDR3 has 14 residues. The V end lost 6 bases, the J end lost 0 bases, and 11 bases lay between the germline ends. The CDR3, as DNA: TGCAGCGTGGTGACAGTTTCAACTAATGAAAAACTGTTTTTT. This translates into CSVVTVSTNEKLFF. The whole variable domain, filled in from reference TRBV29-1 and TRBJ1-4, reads SAVISQKPSRDICQRGTSLTIQCQVDSQVTMMFWYRQQPGQSLTLIATANQGSEATYESGFVIDKFPISRPNLTFSTLTVSNMSPEDSSIYLCSVVTVSTNEKLFFGSGTQLSVL.

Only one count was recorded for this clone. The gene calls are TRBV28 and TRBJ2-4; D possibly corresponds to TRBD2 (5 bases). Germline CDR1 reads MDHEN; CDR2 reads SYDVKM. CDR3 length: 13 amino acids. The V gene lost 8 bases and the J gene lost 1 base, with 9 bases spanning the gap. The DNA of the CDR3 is TGTGCCAGCGGGAGTATGGCCAAAAACATTCAGTACTTC. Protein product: CASGSMAKNIQYF.

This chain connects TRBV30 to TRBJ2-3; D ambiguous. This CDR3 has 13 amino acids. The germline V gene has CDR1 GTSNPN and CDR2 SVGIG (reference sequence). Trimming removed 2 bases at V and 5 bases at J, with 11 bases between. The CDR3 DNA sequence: TGTGCCTGGAGTTGGGGATTAAGAGATACGCAGTATTTT. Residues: CAWSWGLRDTQYF.

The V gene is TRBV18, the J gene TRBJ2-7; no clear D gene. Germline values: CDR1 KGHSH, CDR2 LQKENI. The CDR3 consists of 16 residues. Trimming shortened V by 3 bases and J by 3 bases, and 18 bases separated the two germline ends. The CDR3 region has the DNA TGTGCCAGCTCACCCGGCGTGTCGGGCCTTATCTACGAGCAGTACTTC. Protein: CASSPGVSGLIYEQYF.

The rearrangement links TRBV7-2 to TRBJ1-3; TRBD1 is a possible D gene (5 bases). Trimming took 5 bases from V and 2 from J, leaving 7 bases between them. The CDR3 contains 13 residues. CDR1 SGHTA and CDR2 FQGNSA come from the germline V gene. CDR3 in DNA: TGTGCCAGCAGCGGCAGGGCTGGAAACACCATATATTTT. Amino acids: CASSGRAGNTIYF.